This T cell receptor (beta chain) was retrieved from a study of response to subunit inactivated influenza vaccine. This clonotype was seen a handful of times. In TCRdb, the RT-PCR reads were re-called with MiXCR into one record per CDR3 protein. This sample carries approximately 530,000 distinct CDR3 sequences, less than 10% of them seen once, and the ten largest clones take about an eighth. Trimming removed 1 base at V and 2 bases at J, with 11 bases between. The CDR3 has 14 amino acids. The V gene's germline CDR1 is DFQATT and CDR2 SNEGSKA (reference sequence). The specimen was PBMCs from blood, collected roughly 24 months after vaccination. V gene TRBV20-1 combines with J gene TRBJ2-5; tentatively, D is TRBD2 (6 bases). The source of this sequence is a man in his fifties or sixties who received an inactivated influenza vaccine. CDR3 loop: CSARGVGGQETQYF. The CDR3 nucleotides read TGCAGTGCTAGAGGAGTTGGGGGGCAAGAGACCCAGTACTTC.